This T cell receptor (beta chain) was found in a study of T-cell reconstitution after alpha-beta-depleted transplantation in children. Study conclusions and caveats: Some patients owed their high day-60 TCRbeta diversity to surviving recipient T cells and thymic progenitors. Once a year had passed after transplant, T-cell counts and diversity came mostly from newly produced T cells.

The CDR3 runs to 13 residues. The germline CDR1 and CDR2 sequences are WNHNN and SYGVQD (reference sequence). Trimming took off 5 bases at V and 6 bases at J, with 12 bases between the two ends. There are many counts of this clonotype. Its matching antigen is unknown. The TCRbeta library incorporated unique molecular identifiers. TCRdb re-called the PCR reads with MiXCR, one entry per CDR3 protein. The sample carries around 200,000 distinct CDR3 sequences, roughly 18% recorded once. The chain couples TRBV10-1 to TRBJ2-3; no definite D call. Sequenced here: PBMCs, mostly from graft donor cells, sampled 360 days after TCRalphabeta/CD19-depleted stem cell transplant. The clonotype originates from a male patient between 2 and 10 years old who had a stem cell transplant for acute lymphoblastic leukemia, so the T cells may come from the graft donor. CDR3 in amino acids: CASSLGFGDTQYF. CDR3 nucleotide sequence: TGCGCCAGCAGTCTTGGCTTCGGGGATACGCAGTATTTT.